This T cell receptor beta chain was captured by sequencing in a study of shared clonotypes between healthy human individuals. At deep level, the assay was performed. Produced via immunoSEQ multiplex PCR; TCRdb's table is partial and in-frame only. Of over 2 million clones in the sample, under 95% were seen once. Trimming stripped 2 bases from V and 1 base from J, with 12 bases between. CDR1 and CDR2 from the germline V gene are MNHEY and SMNVEV (reference sequence). The CDR3 sequence is 16 residues long. Sequenced input: naive CD4+ T cells from PBMCs. Subset indicated: CD45RA+ positively selected. The source is a man between 18 and 35 years old in good health. Some clones in this sample may be carry-over from other donors' samples. The chain is built from TRBV27 and TRBJ2-4; the D gene is possibly TRBD2 (7 bases). The DNA of the CDR3 is TGTGCCAGCAGTTTAAAGGCGGGGGCGGCCAAAAACATTCAGTACTTC. Encoded protein: CASSLKAGAAKNIQYF.